This T cell receptor beta chain was identified in a study of identical twins. Study-wide results and limits: While abundant cord blood beta clonotypes carried fewer insertions, memory repertoires showed no such pattern.

One entry per CDR3 protein, called by TCRdb with MiXCR from the 5' RACE reads. Among under 900,000 distinct CDR3 sequences, about 18% were seen once, and the ten largest hold over 10%. This CDR3 is 12 amino acids long. CDR1 and CDR2 from the germline V gene are GTSNPN and SVGIG (reference sequence). Deletions cut 7 bases from V and 8 bases from J, with 15 bases between. The sample holds a few counts of this clonotype. Its target is unknown. Another study also made use of these data, one on T cells expressing NK-cell markers. From that paper: Sorted CD3+CD56+NKG2C+, CD3+CD56+NKG2C- and CD3+CD56-NKG2C+ T cells provided the TCR beta repertoires. Seropositivity for HCMV was found in seven of the eight sequenced donors, with one seronegative. With an anti-gamma-delta TCR antibody, sorting in several experiments was kept to alpha-beta TCR T cells.

This sequence originates from a woman between 18 and 30 years old in good health. The chain employs TRBV30 and TRBJ2-4; weak D call: TRBD2 (5 bases). Sequencing input: PBMCs. CDR3 nucleotide sequence: TGTGCCTCTAGCCGTCTAGTGCACATTCAGTACTTC. It encodes CASSRLVHIQYF.